The 26 T cell receptor beta chains below all came from one sample that was sequenced in a study of regulatory T cells in long-lasting Graves disease. Both iRepertoire HTBI primers and Arm-PCR of CDR3 regions were used to build the TCR beta libraries. TCRdb reprocessed the multiplex PCR reads with MiXCR, giving one entry per CDR3 protein. The table shows a few hundred thousand distinct CDR3 sequences, with 20% to 25% occurring only once. Time point described: persistent/refractory GD, antithyroid drugs over 5 years with positive TRAb. After RNA was extracted from PBMCs, the TCR library was made from it. Here the sequenced sample was peripheral blood mononuclear cells (PBMCs), taken when the disease was refractory, from a patient treated with antithyroid drugs. The source of these receptors is a female donor with Graves disease.

The rearrangement uses TRBV6-5 and TRBJ1-6; D perhaps matches TRBD1 (6 bases). In germline, CDR1 is MNHEY, CDR2 SVGAGI. Deletions cut 0 bases from V and 3 bases from J, with 12 bases between. The CDR3 spans 17 residues. The CDR3 reads CASSYSHRVLYNSPLHF. CDR3 nucleotides: TGTGCCAGCAGTTACTCCCACAGGGTACTCTATAATTCACCCCTCCACTTT.

V and J are TRBV9 and TRBJ2-2; D ambiguous. Trimming took 0 bases from V and 6 from J, leaving 3 bases between them. Germline values: CDR1 SGDLS, CDR2 YYNGEE. The CDR3 is 12 residues long. Here the CDR3 reads CASSVVSGELFF. CDR3 bases: TGTGCCAGCAGCGTAGTCTCCGGGGAGCTGTTTTTT.

This clonotype was seen repeatedly, ten times or more. The genes are TRBV10-2 and TRBJ2-5, with 9 bases lining up with TRBD2. The CDR3 covers 16 residues. J gave up 4 bases and V 3 bases, and 9 bases lay outside the gene matches. The germline gives CDR1 WSHSY, CDR2 SAAADI. The DNA of the CDR3 is TGCGCCAGCAGTGATTGGCGGGGGGGCCGAGGAGAGACCCAGTACTTC. Translating it yields CASSDWRGGRGETQYF.

V is TRBV28 and J is TRBJ2-3, with 7 bases identical to TRBD2. Germline values: CDR1 MDHEN, CDR2 SYDVKM. The V segment lost 1 base and the J segment 6 bases; nucleotides outside the gene matches: 13. The CDR3 is 17 residues long. CDR3 region: CASSLYSGGLGADTQYF. The CDR3 bases are TGTGCCAGCAGTTTATATTCGGGAGGACTGGGCGCGGATACGCAGTATTTT.

This chain connects TRBV20-1 to TRBJ1-2, with a weak D call TRBD1 (6 bases). CDR3 length: 14 amino acids. The V gene's germline CDR1 is DFQATT and CDR2 SNEGSKA (reference sequence). V was shortened by 6 bases and J by 4 bases, with 18 bases between the two germline ends. The CDR3 nucleotides read TGCAGTGCCGTTGACAGGTTAATACCCTATGGCTACACCTTC. Protein product: CSAVDRLIPYGYTF.

This clonotype appeared a few times. The V gene is TRBV29-1, the J gene TRBJ1-4; D call uncertain. The CDR3 is 13 residues long. CDR1 SQVTM and CDR2 ANQGSEA come from the germline V gene. V lost 4 bases and J lost 1, with 7 bases in between. CDR3 sequence: CSVVFQTNEKLFF. The CDR3 nucleotides are TGCAGCGTTGTATTTCAAACTAATGAAAAACTGTTTTTT.

The chain couples TRBV18 to TRBJ1-5; tentatively, D is TRBD1 (5 bases). Trimming shortened V by 1 base and J by 7 bases, and 14 bases separated the two germline ends. The CDR3 totals 15 residues. CDR1 is KGHSH and CDR2 is LQKENI in the germline V gene. The CDR3 sequence is CASSPLGGLGQPQHF. CDR3 bases: TGTGCCAGCTCACCACTGGGGGGTTTGGGGCAGCCCCAGCATTTT.

CDR3 nucleotides: TGCGCCAGCAGCCAAGAAGGGGACAATTCACCCCTCCACTTT. It yields the protein CASSQEGDNSPLHF. J is TRBJ1-6 and V is TRBV4-3, with a possible D match to TRBD1 (5 bases). V shed 0 bases and J shed 7 bases, with 7 bases lying between them. The germline V gene has CDR1 LGHNA and CDR2 YSLEER. The CDR3 spans 14 residues.

This clonotype was counted a few times. The rearrangement links TRBV7-2 to TRBJ2-1, with TRBD2 as a possible D gene (6 bases). The CDR3 is 15 residues long. Per germline, CDR1 SGHTA and CDR2 FQGNSA. The V end was cut by 5 bases, the J end by 9 bases, with 20 bases between. DNA for the CDR3: TGTGCCAGCAGCCTAAGATCTACTCGGGGAGGTGAGCAGTTCTTC. Residues: CASSLRSTRGGEQFF. Looking up the rest from reference TRBV7-2 and TRBJ2-1 gives the full variable domain: GAGVSQSPSNKVTEKGKDVELRCDPISGHTALYWYRQSLGQGLEFLIYFQGNSAPDKSGLPSDRFSAERTGGSVSTLTIQRTQQEDSAVYLCASSLRSTRGGEQFFGPGTRLTVL.

This clonotype has just one count. The V gene is TRBV2, the J gene TRBJ2-3, with D hard to call. The CDR3 has 15 residues. Per the germline V gene, CDR1 is SNHLY and CDR2 is FYNNEI. V lost 4 bases, J lost 2 bases, and 13 bases lay in between. The DNA of the CDR3 is TGTGCCAGCAGTGGGCCTATCCCCCTCACAGATACGCAGTATTTT. Translating it yields CASSGPIPLTDTQYF.

The table lists this clonotype with many counts. Written as DNA, the CDR3 is TGCGCCAGCAGCACAGACCTCACTGCTAACTATGGCTACACCTTC. This sequence encodes CASSTDLTANYGYTF. J is TRBJ1-2 and V is TRBV5-1, with D hard to call. The CDR3 spans 15 residues. V was pared by 4 bases and J by 0 bases, with 13 bases between. Germline values: CDR1 SGHRS, CDR2 YFSETQ.

Concerning this clonotype: A clone one base away is much larger, so this may be a read error. J is TRBJ1-4 and V is TRBV7-9; TRBD1 might be the D (5 bases). Trimming shortened V by 5 bases and J by 7 bases, and 11 bases separated the two germline ends. Looked up from germline, CDR1 is SEHNR and CDR2 is FQNEAQ (reference sequence). This CDR3 has 13 residues. CDR3 amino acids: CASSGGPSEKLFF. The DNA of the CDR3 is TGTGCCAGCAGCGGGGGTCCTAGTGAAAAACTGTTTTTT.

V is TRBV28 and J is TRBJ2-3; 10 nucleotides match TRBD1. Germline assignment: CDR1 MDHEN and CDR2 SYDVKM. The V segment lost 3 bases and the J segment 0 bases; nucleotides outside the gene matches: 12. The CDR3 is 19 amino acids. The CDR3 is CASSFGPSGQGMSTDTQYF. CDR3 DNA: TGTGCCAGCAGTTTTGGCCCCTCGGGACAGGGGATGAGCACAGATACGCAGTATTTT.

This rearrangement joins TRBV20-1 to TRBJ2-5, with D unresolved. This CDR3 comprises 15 residues. Trimming removed 5 bases at V and 0 bases at J, with 16 bases between. CDR1 DFQATT and CDR2 SNEGSKA come from the germline V gene (reference sequence). The CDR3 spells CSASPTVGNQETQYF. The CDR3 coding sequence is TGCAGTGCTTCACCTACAGTGGGCAACCAAGAGACCCAGTACTTC.

This clonotype has ten or more counts. V is TRBV7-2 and J is TRBJ1-2; D call uncertain. The CDR3 has 15 residues. Germline CDR1 and CDR2: SGHTA and FQGNSA. Trimming pared 2 bases from V and 4 bases from J, leaving 14 bases between. Here the CDR3 DNA reads TGTGCCAGCAGCTTATTCACTCAGGACGGCTATGGCTACACCTTC. It encodes CASSLFTQDGYGYTF.

A remark on this clonotype: A much larger clone sits a single nucleotide away, making a read error possible. This chain uses TRBV6-2 or TRBV6-3 with TRBJ1-1; possibly TRBD1 for D (5 bases). The germline CDR1 and CDR2 sequences are MNHEY and SVGEGT. The CDR3 covers 14 residues. V gave up 2 bases and J gave up 5 bases, with 12 bases separating them. CDR3 residues: CASSYEYGGTEAFF. The CDR3 nucleotides read TGTGCCAGCAGTTACGAGTACGGGGGAACTGAAGCTTTCTTT.

This clonotype was found many times. The rearrangement links TRBV30 to TRBJ1-1; D possibly corresponds to TRBD1 (6 bases). In germline, CDR1 is GTSNPN, CDR2 SVGIG (reference sequence). This CDR3 region has 13 residues. Trimming left V 0 bases short and J 10 bases short, with 15 bases between. The CDR3 DNA reads TGTGCCTGGAGTGTACGTGGGTTAGGGGGAGCTTTCTTT. Translating it yields CAWSVRGLGGAFF.

This clonotype came up a few times. The chain recombines TRBV19 with TRBJ1-6; tentatively, D is TRBD1 (5 bases). CDR1 and CDR2 from the germline V gene are LNHDA and SQIVND (reference sequence). Between the trimmed V and J ends, which lost 4 bases and 8 bases, there was a span of 15 bases. The CDR3 is made up of 15 amino acids. The CDR3 sequence: CASSTTRDADSPLHF. Here the CDR3 DNA reads TGTGCCAGTAGTACAACCCGGGACGCGGATTCACCCCTCCACTTT.

This clonotype was detected a few times. This chain joins TRBV12-3 or TRBV12-4 and TRBJ1-1, with D possibly TRBD1 on 6 matching bases. There are 14 residues in the CDR3. The germline V and J ends were trimmed by 2 bases and 7 bases, with 14 bases remaining between them. CDR3 coding DNA: TGTGCCAGCAGTTTAAGGGGGGGGACGATTGAAGCTTTCTTT. Translated: CASSLRGGTIEAFF.

This clonotype showed up many times. The chain carries TRBV29-1 and TRBJ2-5, with 11 bases that match TRBD2. After removal of 1 base from V and 5 bases from J, the junction contained 12 bases not matched to a gene. Germline CDR1 reads SQVTM; CDR2 reads ANQGSEA. The CDR3 consists of 17 residues. CDR3 nucleotides: TGCAGCGTTGAAGCCCCCGTGGTAGCGGGAGGGCCTGAGACCCAGTACTTC. It translates to CSVEAPVVAGGPETQYF.

The chain links TRBV19 to TRBJ2-2; the D gene could be TRBD1 or TRBD2 (5 bases each). The V end lost 3 bases, the J end lost 5 bases, and 13 bases lay between the germline ends. The germline gives CDR1 LNHDA, CDR2 SQIVND (reference sequence). The CDR3 consists of 15 residues. CDR3 DNA sequence: TGTGCCAGTAGTATCGTGAGGGGTTGGACCGGGGAGCTGTTTTTT. As protein: CASSIVRGWTGELFF.

This clonotype was counted at least ten times. The rearrangement links TRBV28 to TRBJ2-5; possible D gene TRBD2, 6 bases. Trimming removed 7 bases from V and 5 bases from J, with 17 bases in between. Germline V gene data show CDR1 as MDHEN and CDR2 as SYDVKM. The CDR3 spans 14 residues. In DNA, the CDR3 is TGTGCCAGCAACCCCGGGAGTCCGGCGGAGACCCAGTACTTC. Its protein is CASNPGSPAETQYF. Combining the CDR3 with reference TRBV28 and TRBJ2-5 gives the whole variable domain DVKVTQSSRYLVKRTGEKVFLECVQDMDHENMFWYRQDPGLGLRLIYFSYDVKMKEKGDIPEGYSVSREKKERFSLILESASTNQTSMYLCASNPGSPAETQYFGPGTRLLVL.

The J gene is TRBJ2-2, the V gene TRBV7-9; TRBD2 might be the D (5 bases). Trimming pared 5 bases from V and 6 bases from J, leaving 10 bases between. Germline CDR1 reads SEHNR; CDR2 reads FQNEAQ (reference sequence). CDR3 length equals 13 residues. The CDR3 loop reads CASSQLESGELFF. The CDR3 nucleotides read TGTGCCAGCAGCCAACTAGAATCCGGGGAGCTGTTTTTT.

This clonotype was detected only a few times. V usage is TRBV7-2 and J usage is TRBJ2-3; the D call may be TRBD1 or TRBD2 (5 bases each). CDR3 size: 14 residues. The V gene lost 5 bases and the J gene lost 4 bases, with 13 bases spanning the gap. Germline assignment: CDR1 SGHTA and CDR2 FQGNSA. CDR3 protein: CASSEVGDPDTQYF. DNA for the CDR3: TGTGCCAGCAGCGAGGTGGGGGATCCAGATACGCAGTATTTT.

The table lists this clonotype with many counts. The chain recombines TRBV29-1 with TRBJ1-2; 11 bases line up with TRBD1. The CDR3 covers 13 residues. Germline CDR1 is SQVTM and CDR2 is ANQGSEA. The junction had 5 bases not matched to a gene; V was cut back by 6 bases and J by 5 bases. The CDR3 loop is CSVRTGGGYGYTF. CDR3 nucleotides: TGCAGCGTCAGGACAGGGGGCGGTTATGGCTACACCTTC. The variable domain in full, completed from reference TRBV29-1 and TRBJ1-2, reads SAVISQKPSRDICQRGTSLTIQCQVDSQVTMMFWYRQQPGQSLTLIATANQGSEATYESGFVIDKFPISRPNLTFSTLTVSNMSPEDSSIYLCSVRTGGGYGYTFGSGTRLTVV.

This clonotype has at least ten counts. The chain recombines TRBV28 with TRBJ2-7; tentatively, D is TRBD1 (6 bases). V was shortened by 2 bases and J by 2 bases, with 10 bases between the two germline ends. This CDR3 comprises 14 residues. Germline CDR1 reads MDHEN; CDR2 reads SYDVKM. This chain's CDR3 is CASSLGQPAYEQYF. The CDR3 DNA is TGTGCCAGCAGTTTAGGACAGCCGGCCTACGAGCAGTACTTC.